Presented here are 18 T cell receptor beta chains from one specimen sequenced in a study of shared clonotypes between healthy human individuals. Sequenced by immunoSEQ multiplex PCR; TCRdb stores in-frame clones only, minus some. This table has 100,000 to 130,000 clones, about 63% appearing once. The sequencing input was memory CD8+ T cells sorted from blood. Subset: CD45RO+ cells pooled with CCR7-negative TemRA cells. All receptors come from a woman in her thirties in good health.

This clone was observed a handful of times. The chain couples TRBV27 to TRBJ2-7, with D unclear. CDR1 is MNHEY, CDR2 SMNVEV, per germline (reference sequence). CDR3 length: 14 residues. Between the trimmed V and J ends, which lost 3 bases and 3 bases, there was a span of 12 bases. CDR3: CASSLYYSHYEQYF. DNA for the CDR3: TGTGCCAGCAGTTTGTATTACTCCCACTACGAGCAGTACTTC.

This clone was seen a single time. The chain links TRBV25-1 to TRBJ1-1; 7 bases agree with TRBD1. CDR1 and CDR2 from the germline V gene are MGHDK and SYGVNS. This CDR3 contains 14 residues. V lost 3 bases and J lost 2; bases outside the gene matches: 3. The CDR3 loop reads CASSEAGGNTEAFF. For the CDR3, the DNA is TGTGCCAGCAGTGAGGCAGGGGGTAACACTGAAGCTTTCTTT.

This chain connects TRBV18 to TRBJ2-7; perhaps TRBD2 as D (5 bases). The V and J ends lost 2 bases and 5 bases respectively, with 16 bases between them. There are 15 residues in the CDR3. Germline V gives CDR1 KGHSH, CDR2 LQKENI. The CDR3, as DNA: TGTGCCAGCTCACCATCCGGTGGCGGGCAGCACGAGCAGTACTTC. Translating gives CASSPSGGGQHEQYF.

The chain has TRBV30 and TRBJ1-1; the D is unclear. CDR3 length equals 16 residues. In germline, CDR1 is GTSNPN, CDR2 SVGIG (reference sequence). V lost 0 bases and J 1 base, leaving 15 bases between the germline ends. The CDR3 DNA sequence: TGTGCCTGGAGTGTACTCCGAGTCACACAGAACACTGAAGCTTTCTTT. It encodes CAWSVLRVTQNTEAFF.

The chain joins TRBV5-1 to TRBJ2-7, with 7 bases that match TRBD1. This CDR3 has 16 amino acids. Germline loops: CDR1 SGHRS, CDR2 YFSETQ. Losses at the gene ends were 8 bases for V and 2 bases for J; bases not matched to a gene: 16. CDR3 region: CASNYFPGDRTYEQYF. CDR3 in DNA: TGCGCCAGTAACTATTTCCCCGGGGACAGAACCTACGAGCAGTACTTC.

This chain links TRBV9 with TRBJ1-2, with 9 bases aligning to TRBD1. The J segment lost 3 bases and the V segment lost 4 bases, leaving 16 bases of the junction unmatched. This CDR3 is 18 amino acids long. Looked up from germline, CDR1 is SGDLS and CDR2 is YYNGEE. In nucleotides, the CDR3 is TGTGCCAGCAGCCCGAGACCTCGGGACAGGGCGCCCTACTATGGCTACACCTTC. Translating gives CASSPRPRDRAPYYGYTF.

The chain is built from TRBV19 and TRBJ1-1; D may be TRBD1 (6 bases). Germline assignment: CDR1 LNHDA and CDR2 SQIVND (reference sequence). V lost 1 base and J lost 5, with 8 bases in between. There are 13 residues in the CDR3. The CDR3 DNA is TGTGCCAGTAGTATAGGAGGGGGGACTGAAGCTTTCTTT. Translating it yields CASSIGGGTEAFF.

Only one count was recorded for this clone. The V gene is TRBV7-2, the J gene TRBJ2-7; 10 nucleotides agree with TRBD1. V trimming: 5 bases; J trimming: 7 bases; junction bases outside the gene matches: 20. The CDR3 spans 18 residues. Germline-derived CDR1 and CDR2 are SGHTA and FQGNSA. The CDR3 coding sequence is TGTGCCAGCAGCCCAGGGGGATTGGTAGGACAGGGGGTACGTGAGCAGTACTTC. Encoded protein: CASSPGGLVGQGVREQYF.

This clone was seen a handful of times. The chain joins TRBV25-1 to TRBJ1-5; D ambiguous. V was shortened by 2 bases and J by 0 bases, with 8 bases between the two germline ends. CDR3 length equals 15 residues. Germline CDR1 and CDR2: MGHDK and SYGVNS. CDR3 in amino acids: CASSEERDSNQPQHF. In DNA, the CDR3 is TGTGCCAGCAGTGAAGAAAGGGATAGCAATCAGCCCCAGCATTTT.

V is TRBV2 and J is TRBJ1-5; 10 nucleotides line up with TRBD1. V lost 6 bases to trimming and J lost 7 bases; unmatched junction nucleotides: 9. This CDR3 has 15 residues. Per the germline V gene, CDR1 is SNHLY and CDR2 is FYNNEI. The CDR3 sequence: CASSPGTGEHQPQHF. The CDR3 DNA reads TGTGCCAGCAGCCCCGGGACAGGGGAACACCAGCCCCAGCATTTT.

This chain joins TRBV4-2 and TRBJ2-1; TRBD2 matches at 8 bases. The CDR3 loop spans 18 amino acids. Germline assignment: CDR1 LGHNA and CDR2 YNFKEQ. The J segment lost 3 bases and the V segment lost 0 bases, leaving 10 bases of the junction unmatched. The CDR3 protein is CASSQDPPDSGVYNEQFF. The CDR3 DNA reads as TGTGCCAGCAGCCAAGATCCTCCCGATAGCGGGGTCTACAATGAGCAGTTCTTC.

This clone was seen a handful of times. This specimen includes other DNA sequences encoding the same CDR3. The CDR3 DNA reads as TGTGCCAGCTCCGTTGATAGCAATCAGCCCCAGCATTTT. This encodes CASSVDSNQPQHF. The V gene is TRBV6-4, the J gene TRBJ1-5; D gene unclear. This CDR3 region has 13 residues. The germline V gene encodes CDR1 MRHNA and CDR2 SNTAGT. Trimming removed 8 bases from V and 0 bases from J, with 8 bases in between.

This chain joins TRBV5-6 and TRBJ1-2; possible D gene TRBD1, 6 bases. Trimming took off 0 bases at V and 5 bases at J, with 11 bases between the two ends. Germline assignment: CDR1 SGHDT and CDR2 YYEEEE. This CDR3 contains 14 residues. The chain's CDR3 is CASSLGQAHYGYTF. The CDR3 DNA is TGTGCCAGCAGCTTGGGACAGGCTCATTATGGCTACACCTTC.

The chain links TRBV25-1 to TRBJ2-2; D may be TRBD1 or TRBD2 (5 bases each). Germline V gene lookup returns CDR1 MGHDK and CDR2 SYGVNS. This CDR3 has 16 amino acids. Trimming left V 3 bases short and J 3 bases short, with 14 bases between. The CDR3 here is CASSDRGYTDTGELFF. The CDR3 region has the DNA TGTGCCAGCAGTGATCGGGGCTATACAGACACCGGGGAGCTGTTTTTT.

This clone was picked up many times. The CDR3 protein is CASSPIQGPLYEQYF. The CDR3 nucleotides are TGTGCCAGCAGCCCCATCCAGGGGCCCCTTTACGAGCAGTACTTC. The chain recombines TRBV7-2 with TRBJ2-7, with D tentatively TRBD1 (6 bases). V lost 5 bases and J 4 bases, leaving 18 bases between the germline ends. The CDR3 sequence is 15 residues long. CDR1 and CDR2 from the germline V gene are SGHTA and FQGNSA.

The chain employs TRBV27 and TRBJ1-4; possible D gene TRBD1, 5 bases. V was cut by 5 bases and J by 5 bases, with 9 bases left in between. This CDR3 comprises 13 residues. Germline V CDR1 and CDR2: MNHEY, SMNVEV (reference sequence). The CDR3, as DNA: TGTGCCAGCAGTCACGAGGGGAATGAAAAACTGTTTTTT. It specifies CASSHEGNEKLFF.

DNA for the CDR3: TGTGCCAGCAAGGGGGGTGTAGCCAAAAACATTCAGTACTTC. It yields the protein CASKGGVAKNIQYF. This chain connects TRBV6-1 to TRBJ2-4, with D perhaps TRBD1 or TRBD2 (6 bases each). With 7 bases removed from V and 0 bases from J, the gap between germline ends came to 10 bases. Germline assignment: CDR1 MNHNS and CDR2 SASEGT. The length of the CDR3 is 14 residues.

This chain connects TRBV2 to TRBJ2-7; the match to TRBD2 covers 10 bases. The CDR3 is made up of 21 amino acids. J was trimmed by 2 bases and V by 2 bases; bases with no gene match: 21. Germline CDR1 is SNHLY and CDR2 is FYNNEI. As DNA, the CDR3 is TGTGCCAGCAGTGAACGAGGGTTGCATACTCTGGCCACTAGCGGGGCCTACGAGCAGTACTTC. Protein sequence: CASSERGLHTLATSGAYEQYF.